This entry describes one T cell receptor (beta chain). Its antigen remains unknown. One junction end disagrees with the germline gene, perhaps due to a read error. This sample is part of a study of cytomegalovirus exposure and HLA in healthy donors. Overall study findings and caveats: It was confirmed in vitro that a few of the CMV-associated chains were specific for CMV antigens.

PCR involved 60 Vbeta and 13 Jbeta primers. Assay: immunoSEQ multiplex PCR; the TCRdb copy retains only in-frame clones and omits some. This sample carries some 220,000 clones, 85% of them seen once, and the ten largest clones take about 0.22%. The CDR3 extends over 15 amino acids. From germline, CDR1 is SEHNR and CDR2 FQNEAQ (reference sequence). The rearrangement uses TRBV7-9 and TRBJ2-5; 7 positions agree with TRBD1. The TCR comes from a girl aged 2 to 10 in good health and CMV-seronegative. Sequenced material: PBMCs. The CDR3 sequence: CSSSFVGDSGETQYF. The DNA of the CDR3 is TGTTCCAGCAGCTTCGTTGGGGACAGTGGGGAGACCCAGTACTTC.